This TCR beta chain was sequenced in a study of shared clonotypes between healthy human individuals. The data were produced by immunoSEQ multiplex PCR, yet TCRdb's version contains in-frame clones alone and is incomplete. The sample carries about 2.2 million clones, about 93% recorded once. This CDR3 spans 16 amino acids. The germline V gene has CDR1 LGHNT and CDR2 FRNRAP. V was pared by 5 bases and J by 0 bases, with 9 bases of the junction left unmatched. As defined, naive CD8 cells were CD45RO-negative and positively selected for CCR7, with terminally differentiated effector memory CD45RA+ cells excluded.

This chain joins TRBV12-5 and TRBJ1-1, with 7 positions matching TRBD1. The receptor was isolated from a man aged 18 to 30 in good health. Some clones in this sample may be carry-over from other donors' samples. Sequences were obtained from naive CD8+ T cells from PBMCs. The CDR3 DNA is TGTGCTAGTGGTCCCCCGACAGGGCACATGAACACTGAAGCTTTCTTT. Translating gives CASGPPTGHMNTEAFF.